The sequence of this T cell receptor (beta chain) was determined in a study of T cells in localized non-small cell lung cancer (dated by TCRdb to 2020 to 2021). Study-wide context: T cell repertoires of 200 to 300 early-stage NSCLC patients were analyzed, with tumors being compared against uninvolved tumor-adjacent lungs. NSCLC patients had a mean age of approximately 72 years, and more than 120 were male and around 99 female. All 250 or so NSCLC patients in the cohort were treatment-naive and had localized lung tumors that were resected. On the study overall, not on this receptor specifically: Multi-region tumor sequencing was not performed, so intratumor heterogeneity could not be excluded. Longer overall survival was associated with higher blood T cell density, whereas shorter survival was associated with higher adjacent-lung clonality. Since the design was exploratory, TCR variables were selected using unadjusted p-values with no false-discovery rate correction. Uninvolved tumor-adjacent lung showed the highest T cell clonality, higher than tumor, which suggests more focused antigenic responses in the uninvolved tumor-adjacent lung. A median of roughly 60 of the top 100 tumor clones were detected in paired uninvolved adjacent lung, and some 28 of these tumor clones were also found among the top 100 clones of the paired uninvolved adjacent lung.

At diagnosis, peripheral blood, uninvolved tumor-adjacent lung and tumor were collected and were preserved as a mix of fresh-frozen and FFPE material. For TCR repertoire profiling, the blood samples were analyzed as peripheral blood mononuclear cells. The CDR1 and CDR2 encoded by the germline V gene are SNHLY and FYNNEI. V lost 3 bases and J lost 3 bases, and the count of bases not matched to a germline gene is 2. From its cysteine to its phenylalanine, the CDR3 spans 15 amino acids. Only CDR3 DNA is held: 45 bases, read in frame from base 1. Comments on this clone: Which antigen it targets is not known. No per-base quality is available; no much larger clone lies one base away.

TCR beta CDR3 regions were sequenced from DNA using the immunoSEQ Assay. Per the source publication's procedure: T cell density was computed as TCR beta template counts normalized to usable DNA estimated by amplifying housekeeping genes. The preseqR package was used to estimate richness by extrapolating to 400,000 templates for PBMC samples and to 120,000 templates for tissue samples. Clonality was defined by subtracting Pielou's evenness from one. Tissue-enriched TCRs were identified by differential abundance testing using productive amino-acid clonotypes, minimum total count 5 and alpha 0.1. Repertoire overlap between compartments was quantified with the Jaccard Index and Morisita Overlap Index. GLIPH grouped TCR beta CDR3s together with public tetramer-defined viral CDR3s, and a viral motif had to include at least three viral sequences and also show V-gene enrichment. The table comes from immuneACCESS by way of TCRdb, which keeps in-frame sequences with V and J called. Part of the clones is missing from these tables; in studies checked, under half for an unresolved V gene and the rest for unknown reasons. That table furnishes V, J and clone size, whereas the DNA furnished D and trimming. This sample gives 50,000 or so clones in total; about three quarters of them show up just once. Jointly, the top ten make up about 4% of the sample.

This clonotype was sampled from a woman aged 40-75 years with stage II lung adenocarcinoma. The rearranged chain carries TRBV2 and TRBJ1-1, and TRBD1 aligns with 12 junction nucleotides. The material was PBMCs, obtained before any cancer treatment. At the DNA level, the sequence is TGTGCCAGCAGTGAGGGACAGGGGGCGGACACTGAAGCTTTCTTT. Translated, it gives CASSEGQGADTEAFF. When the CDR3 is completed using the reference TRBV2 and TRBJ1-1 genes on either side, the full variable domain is EPEVTQTPSHQVTQMGQEVILRCVPISNHLYFYWYRQILGQKVEFLVSFYNNEISEKSEIFDDQFSVERPDGSNFTLKIRSTKLEDSAMYFCASSEGQGADTEAFFGQGTRLTVV.